The present T cell receptor beta chain was sequenced within a study of blood T cell repertoires in COVID-19. Study-wide context: Spain, Italy and the United States supplied samples that represented acute and convalescent COVID-19.

Repertoires were generated with immunoSEQ multiplex PCR, while TCRdb's copy carries only in-frame clones and drops some. This sample has 35,000 to 50,000 clones, with about 80% found just once. Germline assignment: CDR1 ENHRY and CDR2 SYGVKD. Losses at the gene ends were 7 bases for V and 2 bases for J; bases not matched to a gene: 7. The CDR3 length is 14 residues. Sequencing was done on a sample of peripheral blood. The V gene is TRBV10-3, the J gene TRBJ1-2; TRBD1 aligns across 7 bases. This receptor was identified in an elderly woman with acute or convalescent COVID-19. In DNA, the CDR3 is TGTGCCATCACCACAGGGGCCCAGAACTATGGCTACACCTTC. This gives the protein CAITTGAQNYGYTF.